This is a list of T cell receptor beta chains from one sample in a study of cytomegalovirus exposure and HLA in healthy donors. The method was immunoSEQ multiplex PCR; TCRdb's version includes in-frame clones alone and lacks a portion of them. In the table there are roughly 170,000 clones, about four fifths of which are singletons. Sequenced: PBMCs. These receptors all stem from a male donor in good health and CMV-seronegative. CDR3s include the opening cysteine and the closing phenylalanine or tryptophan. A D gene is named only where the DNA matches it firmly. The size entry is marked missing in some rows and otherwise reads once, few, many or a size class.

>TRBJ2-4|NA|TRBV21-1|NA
CASALGGTGGRINIQYF
TGTGCCAGCGCACTTGGAGGGACAGGGGGCAGGATAAACATTCAGTACTTC
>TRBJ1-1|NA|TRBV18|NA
CASSPHGTEAFF
TGTGCCAGCTCACCACACGGGACTGAAGCTTTCTTT
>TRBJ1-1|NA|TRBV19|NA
CASSNHLGGLANTEAFF
TGTGCCAGTAGTAACCATTTGGGGGGGCTGGCGAACACTGAAGCTTTCTTT
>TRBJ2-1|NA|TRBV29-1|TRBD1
CSVEGGQHYNEQFF
TGCAGCGTTGAAGGGGGACAGCACTACAATGAGCAGTTCTTC
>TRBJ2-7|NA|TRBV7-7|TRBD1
CASSLGDRGVGEQYF
TGTGCCAGCAGCTTAGGGGACAGGGGAGTCGGCGAGCAGTACTTC
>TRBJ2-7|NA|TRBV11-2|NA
CASSLVAGLTYEQYF
TGTGCCAGCAGCTTAGTTGCAGGGCTGACCTACGAGCAGTACTTC
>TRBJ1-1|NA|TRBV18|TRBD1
CASSPLGQVGTEAFF
TGTGCCAGCTCACCTCTGGGACAGGTTGGTACTGAAGCTTTCTTT
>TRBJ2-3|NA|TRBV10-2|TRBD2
CASRAAGGSDTQYF
TGCGCCAGCAGGGCGGCGGGGGGGTCAGATACGCAGTATTTT
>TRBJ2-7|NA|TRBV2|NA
CASSEAAGFRYEQYF
TGTGCCAGCAGTGAAGCGGCAGGGTTCCGCTACGAGCAGTACTTC
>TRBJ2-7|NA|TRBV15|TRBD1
CATSRDRTGGYEQYF
TGTGCCACCAGCAGAGATAGGACAGGGGGCTACGAGCAGTACTTC
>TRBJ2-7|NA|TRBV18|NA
CAGSPPGQTNYEQYF
TGTGCCGGCTCACCCCCCGGACAGACCAACTACGAGCAGTACTTC
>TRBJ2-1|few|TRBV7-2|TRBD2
CASSLQNGRGNEQFF
TGTGCCAGCAGCTTACAGAACGGGAGGGGAAATGAGCAGTTCTTC
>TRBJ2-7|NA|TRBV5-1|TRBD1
CASSAPGQAYEQYF
TGCGCCAGCAGCGCGCCGGGACAGGCTTACGAGCAGTACTTC
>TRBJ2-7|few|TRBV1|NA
CTSSQIVEDTLSSYEQYF
TGCACCAGCAGCCAGATCGTCGAGGATACTTTAAGCTCCTACGAGCAGTACTTC
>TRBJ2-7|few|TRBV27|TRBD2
CASSLAPGLAGLYEQYF
TGTGCCAGCAGTTTAGCCCCCGGACTAGCGGGTCTCTACGAGCAGTACTTC
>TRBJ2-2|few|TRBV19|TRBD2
CASSPGLAGFNTGELFF
TGTGCCAGTAGTCCGGGACTAGCGGGGTTTAACACCGGGGAGCTGTTTTTT
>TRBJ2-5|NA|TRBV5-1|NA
CASSLPRGTQETQYF
TGCGCCAGCAGCTTGCCCCGGGGAACACAAGAGACCCAGTACTTC
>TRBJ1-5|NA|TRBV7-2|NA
CASSLAGPNQPQHF
TGTGCCAGCAGCTTGGCGGGACCCAATCAGCCCCAGCATTTT
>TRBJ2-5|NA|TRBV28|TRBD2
CASSPYGLATQETQYF
TGTGCCAGCAGTCCGTACGGACTAGCGACTCAAGAGACCCAGTACTTC
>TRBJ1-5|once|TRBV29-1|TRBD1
CSVVTGTRNQPQHF
TGCAGCGTTGTGACAGGGACTCGCAATCAGCCCCAGCATTTT
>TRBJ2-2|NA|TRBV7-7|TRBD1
CASSQTGGFNTGELFF
TGTGCCAGCAGCCAGACAGGGGGGTTCAACACCGGGGAGCTGTTTTTT
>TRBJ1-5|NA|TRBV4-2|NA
CASSQGGRILGGNQPQHF
TGTGCCAGCAGCCAAGGGGGCAGAATCCTTGGGGGCAATCAGCCCCAGCATTTT
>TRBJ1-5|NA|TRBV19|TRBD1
CASSRNSRTGINNQPQHF
TGTGCCAGTAGTCGAAACTCCCGGACAGGGATCAACAATCAGCCCCAGCATTTT
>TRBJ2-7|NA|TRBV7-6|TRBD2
CASSTQFGTSGSVSYEQYF
TGTGCCAGCAGCACTCAATTTGGGACTAGCGGGAGCGTGTCCTACGAGCAGTACTTC
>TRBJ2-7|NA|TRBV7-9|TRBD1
CASSRSGTGFHEQYF
TGTGCCAGCAGCCGATCCGGGACAGGGTTTCACGAGCAGTACTTC
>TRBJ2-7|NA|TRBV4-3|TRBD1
CASSQRDRGFHEQYF
TGCGCCAGCAGCCAACGGGACAGGGGTTTCCACGAGCAGTACTTC
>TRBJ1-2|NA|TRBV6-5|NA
CASGRGANYGYTF
TGTGCCAGTGGCCGGGGAGCTAACTATGGCTACACCTTC
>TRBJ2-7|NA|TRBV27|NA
CASGHSAYEQYF
TGTGCCAGCGGGCATTCCGCCTACGAGCAGTACTTC